This is a list of T cell receptor beta chains from one sample in a study of blood T cell repertoires in COVID-19. Clones were read by immunoSEQ multiplex PCR, and TCRdb kept only the in-frame ones, dropping some. Altogether 70,000 or so clones are present, roughly 80% being singletons, with the ten largest covering about 25%. Sequenced input: peripheral blood. Receptor source: a human donor in a cohort sampled during active COVID-19. CDR3s include the opening cysteine and the closing phenylalanine or tryptophan. Fields, in order: CDR3 length, J gene, V gene, CDR3 protein.

length: 16
J: TRBJ2-1
V: TRBV24-1
CDR3: CATSDYSSRGFNEQFF

length: 17
J: TRBJ1-4
V: TRBV28
CDR3: CASSGLKWQGINEKLFF

length: 17
J: TRBJ1-1
V: TRBV27
CDR3: CASSRTGGPVWSTEAFF

length: 14
J: TRBJ1-2
V: TRBV7-2
CDR3: CASSLGVTGYGYTF

length: 15
J: TRBJ2-5
V: TRBV3-1/TRBV3-2
CDR3: CASRRLAGVGETQYF

length: 15
J: TRBJ1-4
V: TRBV9
CDR3: CASSPTGGPSEKLFF

length: 14
J: TRBJ2-1
V: TRBV19
CDR3: CASSEGSYYNEQFF

length: 13
J: TRBJ2-7
V: TRBV10-2
CDR3: CASGTGGFYEQYF

length: 15
J: TRBJ1-3
V: TRBV27
CDR3: CASSPSGGRGNTIYF

length: 15
J: TRBJ1-1
V: TRBV5-1
CDR3: CASSWGGGTNTEAFF

length: 17
J: TRBJ2-1
V: TRBV7-2
CDR3: CASSLAWGQGIMNEQFF

length: 15
J: TRBJ2-3
V: TRBV7-6
CDR3: CASSRGGGASDTQYF

length: 18
J: TRBJ2-1
V: TRBV4-2
CDR3: CASSQDLGVNVAYNEQFF

length: 14
J: TRBJ2-7
V: TRBV7-2
CDR3: CASSPEGHTYEQYF

length: 16
J: TRBJ1-3
V: TRBV7-2
CDR3: CASSFSTGRSGNTIYF

length: 12
J: TRBJ2-7
V: TRBV9
CDR3: CASSVLDGEQYF

length: 13
J: TRBJ2-3
V: TRBV30
CDR3: CAWDNGGTDTQYF

length: 16
J: TRBJ2-3
V: TRBV9
CDR3: CASSVASGGAGDTQYF

length: 11
J: TRBJ1-4
V: TRBV20-1
CDR3: CSAFGNEKLFF

length: 17
J: TRBJ1-4
V: TRBV18
CDR3: CASSPRSATGANEKLFF

length: 13
J: TRBJ2-3
V: TRBV11-2
CDR3: CASAGAFPDTQYF

length: 16
J: TRBJ2-5
V: TRBV19
CDR3: CASSGLAGGPAETQYF

length: 14
J: TRBJ2-3
V: TRBV9
CDR3: CASSVGQSTDTQYF

length: 15
J: TRBJ2-7
V: TRBV18
CDR3: CASSLSGRAAYEQYF

length: 15
J: TRBJ1-1
V: TRBV27
CDR3: CASSPGTGGGTEAFF

length: 15
J: TRBJ2-1
V: TRBV2
CDR3: CASSAETGGYNEQFF

length: 13
J: TRBJ2-1
V: TRBV3-1/TRBV3-2
CDR3: CASSQESRGKQFF

length: 13
J: TRBJ2-3
V: TRBV14
CDR3: CASSQGGTSTQYF

length: 16
J: TRBJ2-4
V: TRBV11-2
CDR3: CASSLVLGGAKNIQYF

length: 16
J: TRBJ2-3
V: TRBV2
CDR3: CASSDRGGSRTDTQYF

length: 15
J: TRBJ2-5
V: TRBV7-2
CDR3: CASSISPGQQETQYF

length: 15
J: TRBJ2-7
V: TRBV7-2
CDR3: CASSLVSRDSYEQYF

length: 14
J: TRBJ2-3
V: TRBV5-8
CDR3: CASSFAGGTDTQYF

length: 14
J: TRBJ1-6
V: TRBV19
CDR3: CASSNDRRDSPLHF

length: 17
J: TRBJ2-1
V: TRBV9
CDR3: CASSSPPRAREGNEQFF

length: 16
J: TRBJ1-5
V: TRBV18
CDR3: CASSPTTGADNQPQHF

length: 15
J: TRBJ2-3
V: TRBV30
CDR3: CAWSLRSGFADTQYF

length: 13
J: TRBJ2-2
V: TRBV7-2
CDR3: CASSLGGTGELFF

length: 11
J: TRBJ2-1
V: TRBV28
CDR3: CASGVYNEQFF

length: 14
J: TRBJ2-7
V: TRBV29-1
CDR3: CSVGAGGPGYEQYF

length: 17
J: TRBJ2-3
V: TRBV6-2/TRBV6-3
CDR3: CASSFIPGLAGTDTQYF

length: 18
J: TRBJ2-5
V: TRBV5-1
CDR3: CASSQRATHIASQETQYF

length: 14
J: TRBJ1-2
V: TRBV7-2
CDR3: CASSLATAFYGYTF

length: 17
J: TRBJ1-5
V: TRBV19
CDR3: CASSSGTGGFRNQPQHF

length: 15
J: TRBJ1-1
V: TRBV28
CDR3: CASSSLGEGHTEAFF

length: 12
J: TRBJ2-4
V: TRBV5-8
CDR3: CASGRQGNIQYF

length: 13
J: TRBJ2-3
V: TRBV14
CDR3: CASSPRLADTQYF

length: 14
J: TRBJ2-2
V: TRBV28
CDR3: CASSSTGGPGELFF

length: 15
J: TRBJ2-2
V: TRBV10-3
CDR3: CAISEGTGWAGELFF

length: 15
J: TRBJ1-6
V: TRBV28
CDR3: CASSIPDRGNSPLHF

length: 16
J: TRBJ2-7
V: TRBV7-6
CDR3: CASSLALGEGSYEQYF